This T cell receptor (beta chain) came from a study of identical twins. Study-wide points: Excess sharing between twins was weaker in beta out-of-frame sequences.

Points on this clonotype: Its antigen is currently unknown.

One entry per CDR3 protein results from TCRdb running MiXCR on the 5' RACE reads. The data hold approximately 490,000 distinct CDR3 sequences, with more than 20% observed a single time. The same sample was also studied in work on yellow fever vaccine responses in identical twins.

Input material: CD4+ T cells sorted from blood. This TCR came from a woman aged 18-35 years in good health.

CDR3 in amino acids: CASSLSSENQETQYF. The CDR3, as DNA: TGTGCCAGCAGTTTATCTTCGGAAAACCAAGAGACCCAGTACTTC. This sequence joins TRBV28 and TRBJ2-5; D is unclear. CDR3 size: 15 residues. Trimming cost V 1 base and J 0 bases, with 9 bases left between them. Germline CDR1 is MDHEN and CDR2 is SYDVKM.